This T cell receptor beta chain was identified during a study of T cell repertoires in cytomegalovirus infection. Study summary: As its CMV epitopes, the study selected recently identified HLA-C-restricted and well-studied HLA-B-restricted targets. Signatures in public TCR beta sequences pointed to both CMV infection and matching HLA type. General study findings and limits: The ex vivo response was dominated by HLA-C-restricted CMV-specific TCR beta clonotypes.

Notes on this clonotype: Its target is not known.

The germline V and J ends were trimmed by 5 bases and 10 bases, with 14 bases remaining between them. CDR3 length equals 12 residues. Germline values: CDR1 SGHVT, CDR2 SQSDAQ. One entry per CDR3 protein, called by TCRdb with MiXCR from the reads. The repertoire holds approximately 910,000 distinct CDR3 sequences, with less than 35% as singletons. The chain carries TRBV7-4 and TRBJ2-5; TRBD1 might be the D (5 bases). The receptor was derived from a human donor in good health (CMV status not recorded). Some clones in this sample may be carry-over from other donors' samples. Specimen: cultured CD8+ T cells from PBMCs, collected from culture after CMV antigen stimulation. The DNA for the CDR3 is TGTGCCAGCAGCACATCAACAGGTCGCCAGTACTTC. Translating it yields CASSTSTGRQYF.